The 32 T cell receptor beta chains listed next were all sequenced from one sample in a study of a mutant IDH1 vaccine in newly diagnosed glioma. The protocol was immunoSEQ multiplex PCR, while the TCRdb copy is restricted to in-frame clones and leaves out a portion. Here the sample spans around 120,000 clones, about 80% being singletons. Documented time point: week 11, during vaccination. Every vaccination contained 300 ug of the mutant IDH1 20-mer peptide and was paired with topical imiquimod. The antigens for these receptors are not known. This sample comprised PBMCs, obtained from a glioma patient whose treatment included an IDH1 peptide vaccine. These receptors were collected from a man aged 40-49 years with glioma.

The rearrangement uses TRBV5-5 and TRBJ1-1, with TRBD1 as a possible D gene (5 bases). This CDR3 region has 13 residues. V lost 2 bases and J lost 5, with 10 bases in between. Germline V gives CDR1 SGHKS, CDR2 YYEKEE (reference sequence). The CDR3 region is CASSFLRGTEAFF. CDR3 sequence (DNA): TGTGCCAGCAGCTTCCTTCGGGGGACTGAAGCTTTCTTT.

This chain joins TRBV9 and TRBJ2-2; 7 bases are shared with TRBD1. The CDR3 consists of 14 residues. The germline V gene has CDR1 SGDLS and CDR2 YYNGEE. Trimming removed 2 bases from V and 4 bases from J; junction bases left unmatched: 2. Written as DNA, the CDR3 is TGTGCCAGCAGCGTCACAGGGGCCACCGGGGAGCTGTTTTTT. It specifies CASSVTGATGELFF.

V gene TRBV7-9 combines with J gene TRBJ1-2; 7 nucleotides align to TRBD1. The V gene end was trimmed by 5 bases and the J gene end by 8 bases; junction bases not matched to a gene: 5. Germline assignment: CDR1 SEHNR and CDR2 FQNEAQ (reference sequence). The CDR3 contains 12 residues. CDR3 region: CASSPTGEGYTF. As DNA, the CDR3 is TGTGCCAGCAGCCCCACAGGGGAAGGCTACACCTTC.

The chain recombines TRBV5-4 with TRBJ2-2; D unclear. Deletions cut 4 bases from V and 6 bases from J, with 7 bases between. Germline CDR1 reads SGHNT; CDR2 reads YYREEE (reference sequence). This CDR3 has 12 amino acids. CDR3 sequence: CASSRPPGELFF. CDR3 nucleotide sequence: TGTGCCAGCAGCCGCCCTCCCGGGGAGCTGTTTTTT.

In DNA form, the CDR3 reads TGTGCCAGCAGTTACCCGACAGGGAGGGGTTACAATGAGCAGTTCTTC. This sequence encodes CASSYPTGRGYNEQFF. The chain recombines TRBV6-6 with TRBJ2-1; tentatively, D is TRBD1 or TRBD2 (7 bases each). V lost 2 bases, J lost 4 bases, and 15 bases lay in between. The CDR3 has 16 residues. Germline CDR1 is MNHNY and CDR2 is SVGAGI (reference sequence).

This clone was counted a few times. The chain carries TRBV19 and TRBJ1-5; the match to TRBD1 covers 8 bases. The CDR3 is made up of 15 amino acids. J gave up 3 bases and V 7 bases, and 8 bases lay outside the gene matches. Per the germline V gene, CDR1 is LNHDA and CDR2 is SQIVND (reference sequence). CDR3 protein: CASIPDRASNQPQHF. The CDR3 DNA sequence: TGTGCCAGTATACCGGACAGGGCCTCCAATCAGCCCCAGCATTTT.

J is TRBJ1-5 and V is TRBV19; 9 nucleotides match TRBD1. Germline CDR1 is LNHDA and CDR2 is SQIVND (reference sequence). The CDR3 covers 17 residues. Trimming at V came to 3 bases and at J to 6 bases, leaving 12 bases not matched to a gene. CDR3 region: CASSISPTGTGSQPQHF. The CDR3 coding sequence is TGTGCCAGTAGTATCTCTCCCACCGGGACAGGGAGTCAGCCCCAGCATTTT.

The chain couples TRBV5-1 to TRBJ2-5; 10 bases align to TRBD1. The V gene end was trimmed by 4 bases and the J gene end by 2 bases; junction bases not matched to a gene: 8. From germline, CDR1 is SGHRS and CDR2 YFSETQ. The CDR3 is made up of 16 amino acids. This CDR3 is CASSRGDRGGQETQYF. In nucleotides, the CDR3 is TGCGCCAGCAGCCGGGGGGACAGGGGAGGGCAAGAGACCCAGTACTTC. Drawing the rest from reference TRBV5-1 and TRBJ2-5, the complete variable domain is KAGVTQTPRYLIKTRGQQVTLSCSPISGHRSVSWYQQTPGQGLQFLFEYFSETQRNKGNFPGRFSGRQFSNSRSEMNVSTLELGDSALYLCASSRGDRGGQETQYFGPGTRLLVL.

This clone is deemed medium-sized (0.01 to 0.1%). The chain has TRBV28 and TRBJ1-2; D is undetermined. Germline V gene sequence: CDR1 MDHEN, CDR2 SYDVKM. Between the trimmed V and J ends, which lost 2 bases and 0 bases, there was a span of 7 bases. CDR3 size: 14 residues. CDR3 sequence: CASSLLRANYGYTF. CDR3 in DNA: TGTGCCAGCAGTTTACTTCGGGCTAACTATGGCTACACCTTC.

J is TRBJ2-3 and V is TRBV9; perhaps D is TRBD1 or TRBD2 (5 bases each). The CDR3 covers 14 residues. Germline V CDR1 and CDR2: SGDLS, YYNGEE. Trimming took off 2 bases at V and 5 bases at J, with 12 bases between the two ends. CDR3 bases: TGTGCCAGCAGCGTGCTGGGTGGGGGAGATACGCAGTATTTT. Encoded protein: CASSVLGGGDTQYF.

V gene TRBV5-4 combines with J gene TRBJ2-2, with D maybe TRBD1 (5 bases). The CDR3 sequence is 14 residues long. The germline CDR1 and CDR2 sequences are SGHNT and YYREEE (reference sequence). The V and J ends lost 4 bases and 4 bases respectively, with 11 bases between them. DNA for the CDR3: TGTGCCAGCAGCAAAGTTCAGGGCACCGGGGAGCTGTTTTTT. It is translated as CASSKVQGTGELFF.

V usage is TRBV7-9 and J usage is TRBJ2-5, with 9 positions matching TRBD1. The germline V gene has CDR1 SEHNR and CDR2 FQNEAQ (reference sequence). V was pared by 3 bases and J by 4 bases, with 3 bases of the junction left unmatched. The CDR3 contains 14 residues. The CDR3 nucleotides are TGTGCCAGCAGCTTCCACAGGGGGCCAGAGACCCAGTACTTC. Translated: CASSFHRGPETQYF.

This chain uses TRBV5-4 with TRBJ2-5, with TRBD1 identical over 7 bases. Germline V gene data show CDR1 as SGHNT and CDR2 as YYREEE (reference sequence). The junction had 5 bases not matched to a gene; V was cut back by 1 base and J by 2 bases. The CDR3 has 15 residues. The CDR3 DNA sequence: TGTGCCAGCAGCTTGATTGGGGACAGACAAGAGACCCAGTACTTC. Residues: CASSLIGDRQETQYF.

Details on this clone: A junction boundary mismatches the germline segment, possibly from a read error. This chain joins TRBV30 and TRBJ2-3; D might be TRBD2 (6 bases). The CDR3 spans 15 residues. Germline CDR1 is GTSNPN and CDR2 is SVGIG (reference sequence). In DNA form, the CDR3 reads TGTGTCTGGAGAAAAGGGCGGGGTAGCACAGATACGCAGTATTTT. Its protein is CVWRKGRGSTDTQYF. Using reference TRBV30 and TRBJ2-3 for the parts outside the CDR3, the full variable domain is SQTIHQWPATLVQPVGSPLSLECTVEGTSNPNLYWYRQAAGRGLQLLFYSVGIGQISSEVPQNLSASRPQDRQFILSSKKLLLSDSGFYLCVWRKGRGSTDTQYFGPGTRLTVL.

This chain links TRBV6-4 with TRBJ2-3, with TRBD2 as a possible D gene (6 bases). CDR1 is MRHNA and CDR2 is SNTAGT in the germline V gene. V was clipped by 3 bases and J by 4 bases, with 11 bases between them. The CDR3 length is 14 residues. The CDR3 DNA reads TGTGCCAGCAGTGATTTGGCTAGCGCAGATACGCAGTATTTT. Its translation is CASSDLASADTQYF.

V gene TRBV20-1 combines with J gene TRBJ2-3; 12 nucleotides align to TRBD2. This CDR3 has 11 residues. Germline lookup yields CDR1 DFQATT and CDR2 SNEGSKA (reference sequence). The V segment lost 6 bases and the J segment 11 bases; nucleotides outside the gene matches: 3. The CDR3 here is CSASSGGVQYF. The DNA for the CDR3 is TGCAGTGCCTCTAGCGGGGGGGTGCAGTATTTT.

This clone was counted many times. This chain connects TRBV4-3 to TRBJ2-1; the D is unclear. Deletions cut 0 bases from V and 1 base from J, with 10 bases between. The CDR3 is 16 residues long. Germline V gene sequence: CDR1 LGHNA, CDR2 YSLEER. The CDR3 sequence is CASSQDRSPSYNEQFF. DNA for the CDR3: TGCGCCAGCAGCCAAGATCGGAGCCCTTCCTACAATGAGCAGTTCTTC.

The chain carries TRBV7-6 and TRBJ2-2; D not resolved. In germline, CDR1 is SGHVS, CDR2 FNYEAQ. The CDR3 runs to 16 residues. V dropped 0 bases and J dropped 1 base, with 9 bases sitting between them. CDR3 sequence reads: CASSLAPGGNTGELFF. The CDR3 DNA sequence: TGTGCCAGCAGCTTAGCCCCGGGTGGGAACACCGGGGAGCTGTTTTTT.

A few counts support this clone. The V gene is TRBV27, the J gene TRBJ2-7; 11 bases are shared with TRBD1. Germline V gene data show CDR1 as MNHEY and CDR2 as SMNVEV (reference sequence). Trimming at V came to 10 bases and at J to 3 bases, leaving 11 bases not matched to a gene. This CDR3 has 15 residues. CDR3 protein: CATKGRGTGGYEQYF. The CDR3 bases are TGTGCCACCAAAGGAAGGGGGACAGGGGGCTACGAGCAGTACTTC.

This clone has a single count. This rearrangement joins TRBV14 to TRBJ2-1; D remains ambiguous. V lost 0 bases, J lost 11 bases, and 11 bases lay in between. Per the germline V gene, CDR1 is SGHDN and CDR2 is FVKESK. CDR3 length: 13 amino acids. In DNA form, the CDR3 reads TGTGCCAGCAGCCAAGATCTAGGCCATCAGCAGTTCTTC. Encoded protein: CASSQDLGHQQFF.

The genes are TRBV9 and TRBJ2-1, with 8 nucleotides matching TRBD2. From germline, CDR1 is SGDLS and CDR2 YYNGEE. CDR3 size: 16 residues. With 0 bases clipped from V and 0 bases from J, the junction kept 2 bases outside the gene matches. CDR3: CASSVGGTSSYNEQFF. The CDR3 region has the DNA TGTGCCAGCAGCGTAGGTGGGACTAGCTCCTACAATGAGCAGTTCTTC.

The CDR3 DNA is TGTGCCAGCGATTTCGGCAAGAACACTGAAGCTTTCTTT. This sequence encodes CASDFGKNTEAFF. The V and J genes are TRBV10-3 and TRBJ1-1; no definite D call. Germline V lookup: CDR1 ENHRY, CDR2 SYGVKD. This CDR3 has 13 residues. Trimming took 10 bases from V and 1 from J, leaving 13 bases between them.

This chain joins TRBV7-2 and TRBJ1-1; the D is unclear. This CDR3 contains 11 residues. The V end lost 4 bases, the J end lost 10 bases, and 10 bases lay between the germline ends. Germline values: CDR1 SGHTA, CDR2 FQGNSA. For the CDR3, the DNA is TGTGCCAGCAGCTGGAGGGAGGCAGCTTTCTTT. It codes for CASSWREAAFF.

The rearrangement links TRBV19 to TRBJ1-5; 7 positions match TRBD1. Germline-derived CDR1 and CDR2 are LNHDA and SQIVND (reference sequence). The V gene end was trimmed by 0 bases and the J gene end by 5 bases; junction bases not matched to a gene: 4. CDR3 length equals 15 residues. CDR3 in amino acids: CASSIDRQGDQPQHF. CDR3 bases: TGTGCCAGTAGTATAGACCGACAGGGAGATCAGCCCCAGCATTTT.

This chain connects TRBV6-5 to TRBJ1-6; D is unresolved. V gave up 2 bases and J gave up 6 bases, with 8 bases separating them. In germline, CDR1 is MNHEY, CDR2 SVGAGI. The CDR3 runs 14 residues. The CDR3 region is CASSYGRVNSPLHF. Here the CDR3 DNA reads TGTGCCAGCAGTTACGGTCGGGTTAATTCACCCCTCCACTTT.

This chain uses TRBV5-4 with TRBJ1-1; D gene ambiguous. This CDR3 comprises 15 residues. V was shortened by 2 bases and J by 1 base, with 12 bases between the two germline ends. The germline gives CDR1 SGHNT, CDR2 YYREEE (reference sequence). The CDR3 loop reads CASSFVGPRNTEAFF. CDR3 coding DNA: TGTGCCAGCAGCTTTGTAGGGCCTCGGAACACTGAAGCTTTCTTT.

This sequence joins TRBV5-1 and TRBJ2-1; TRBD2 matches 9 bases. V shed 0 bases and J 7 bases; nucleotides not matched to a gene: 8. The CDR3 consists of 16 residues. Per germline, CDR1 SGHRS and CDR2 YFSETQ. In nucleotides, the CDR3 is TGCGCCAGCAGCTTGGAGGGGCTAGCGGGAAGGAATGAGCAGTTCTTC. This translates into CASSLEGLAGRNEQFF.

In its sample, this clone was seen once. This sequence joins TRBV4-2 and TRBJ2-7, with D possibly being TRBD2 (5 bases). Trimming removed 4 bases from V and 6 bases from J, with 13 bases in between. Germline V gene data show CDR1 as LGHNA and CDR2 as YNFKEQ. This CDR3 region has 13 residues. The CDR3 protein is CASSPSPRGEQYF. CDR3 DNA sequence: TGTGCCAGCAGCCCGTCACCACGGGGCGAGCAGTACTTC.

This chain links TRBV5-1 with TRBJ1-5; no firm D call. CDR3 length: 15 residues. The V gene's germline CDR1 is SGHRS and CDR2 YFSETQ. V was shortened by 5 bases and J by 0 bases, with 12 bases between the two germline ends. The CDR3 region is CASRQDGDSNQPQHF. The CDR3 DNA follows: TGCGCCAGCAGACAAGACGGAGATAGCAATCAGCCCCAGCATTTT.

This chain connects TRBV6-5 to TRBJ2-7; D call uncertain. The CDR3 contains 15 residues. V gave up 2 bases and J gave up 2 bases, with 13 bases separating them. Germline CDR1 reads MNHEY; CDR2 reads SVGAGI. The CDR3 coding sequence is TGTGCCAGCAGTTACAAGTACAAAGGACCCTACGAGCAGTACTTC. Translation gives CASSYKYKGPYEQYF.

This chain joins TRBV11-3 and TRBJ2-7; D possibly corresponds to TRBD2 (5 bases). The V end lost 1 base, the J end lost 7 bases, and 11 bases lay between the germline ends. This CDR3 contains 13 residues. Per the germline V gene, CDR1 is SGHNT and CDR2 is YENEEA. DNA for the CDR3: TGTGCCAGCAGCTTAGCCCCGGGAAGAGAGCAGTACTTC. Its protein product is CASSLAPGREQYF.

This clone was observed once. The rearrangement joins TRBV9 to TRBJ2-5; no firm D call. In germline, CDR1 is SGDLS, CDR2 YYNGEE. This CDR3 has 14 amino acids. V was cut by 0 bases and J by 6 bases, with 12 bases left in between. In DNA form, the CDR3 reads TGTGCCAGCAGCGTAGTGGGCTCTGGGAAGACCCAGTACTTC. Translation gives CASSVVGSGKTQYF. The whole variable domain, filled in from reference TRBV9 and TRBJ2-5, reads DSGVTQTPKHLITATGQRVTLRCSPRSGDLSVYWYQQSLDQGLQFLIQYYNGEERAKGNILERFSAQQFPDLHSELNLSSLELGDSALYFCASSVVGSGKTQYFGPGTRLLVL.